This TCR beta chain was sequenced in a study of T cells in Graves' hyperthyroidism and ophthalmopathy (dated by TCRdb to about 2019). Concerning the study at large: Peripheral blood samples were taken at initial diagnosis, before any treatment was given. TCR V-J signatures able to tell the groups apart were searched for in a discovery cohort of 90 to 100 patients, of whom about 40 had Graves' ophthalmopathy and more than 55 had stable Graves' hyperthyroidism. Prospective prediction of ophthalmopathy was tested in an independent validation cohort of approximately 18 hyperthyroidism patients and 17 patients who later progressed to ophthalmopathy. The 85 to 100 discovery patients were divided at random into training and test sets in a 7:3 ratio. In six Graves' hyperthyroidism patients, the study also compared T-cell repertoires from thyroid tissue with T-cell repertoires from blood. After blood sampling, hyperthyroidism patients were treated with methimazole at a starting dose of 30 mg daily, and ophthalmopathy patients were treated with high-dose intravenous methylprednisolone. The paper reports TCR Vbeta CDR3 sequencing of some 140 peripheral blood samples: around 45 ophthalmopathy, under 80 hyperthyroidism and approximately 17 progressor patients.

Beyond this particular receptor, the publication reports: No statistical method was used to fix the sample size in advance, and group allocation was not hidden from the investigators. Ophthalmopathy was separated from stable hyperthyroidism by a 13 V-J signature model, with approximately 86% sensitivity and approximately 81% specificity obtained in cross-validation and 80%/75% obtained in testing. In validation, progression to ophthalmopathy was predicted by the model with 70% to 71% sensitivity and around 75% specificity, a median of roughly six months before onset. Blood samples also contained most of the expanded thyroid clonotypes (frequency above 0.001), which suggests that blood repertoires may reflect thyroid immune responses.

With regard to this clonotype: Its antigen is unknown. Per-base qualities were not stored, and no clone one base away is much larger.

The CDR3 sequence holds 13 residues, the cysteine and phenylalanine included. Only the CDR3 DNA is retained, 39 bases long and in frame from the first base. The germline V gene specifies MNHNS as CDR1 and SASEGT as CDR2. Unmatched junction bases come to 7, with V trimmed by 6 bases and J by 7 bases. The TCR beta CDR3 regions were amplified from RNA transcripts. The TCR CDR3 was subjected to a first round of RT-PCR using the HTBI primer set and the Qiagen OneStep RT-PCR kit. The libraries were constructed in a second round of multiplex PCR and then size-selected and purified. Sequencing of the libraries was done on an Illumina HiSeq2000 using paired-end 100 bp reads. In the authors' own workflow: Raw data were processed with SOAPnuke, discarding reads with adapters, uncalled bases, mean Phred below 15, or no exact constant-primer or identifier match. COPE v1.2.5 was used to merge the high-quality paired reads, and each unique nucleotide sequence was defined as a clonotype. Clonotypes were aligned to IMGT TRBV, TRBD and TRBJ reference segments using MiTCR v1.1. The analysis included only V-J combinations with a frequency above 0.0001, which together covered approximately 99% of the repertoires. The TCS score was defined as the ratio of F50 (clonal expansion) to E x V (chaos), calculated using BLOSUM62-based TCRdist between CDR3 peptides within each V-J. Welch's t-statistics and random forest reduced fewer than 550 V-J features to 10 to 15, which were used in a naive Bayes classifier (R e1071). TCRdb reanalyzed the raw reads on its own, using fastp at Q25 for trimming and MiXCR for clone calling, and kept in-frame beta chains. Each CDR3 protein appears once, grouped with its most common genes and DNA. TCRdb, rather than the study authors, made the V and J calls. Present in this sample are about 280,000 distinct CDR3 sequences, less than 30% of which were seen just once. The ten largest clones take up approximately 30% of the sample.

Hyperthyroidism patients were newly diagnosed, with disease duration under 2 months, and aged 18 to 65 years. The study excluded patients with uncontrolled infections, other autoimmune diseases, pregnancy or lactation. Diagnoses relied on clinical symptoms, serum thyroxine and TRAb, thyroid ultrasound and orbital computed tomography. For progressor patients, blood was drawn at the first diagnosis of hyperthyroidism, before any ophthalmopathy symptoms had appeared. Ficoll-Paque density gradient centrifugation was used to isolate PBMCs from 9.5 to 10 ml of fresh peripheral blood. Patients classed as progressors first received a Graves' hyperthyroidism diagnosis and then went on to develop ophthalmopathy during follow-up. Trizol reagent was used to extract total RNA, and RNA quality was then checked on an Agilent 2100 Bioanalyzer.

In this chain, TRBV6-1 is recombined with TRBJ1-2; 8 bases in between match TRBD1. The receptor's source is a man in his forties with Graves' hyperthyroidism that later progressed to Graves' ophthalmopathy. Sequencing was done on a sample of blood. The CDR3 in this case is CASREDRAGGYTF. The base sequence is TGTGCCAGCAGAGAGGACAGGGCGGGTGGCTACACCTTC.